The 16 T cell receptor beta chains in this list originate from one sample, sequenced in a study of radiation and T cells in renal cell carcinoma. Time point of the sample: blood 4 weeks post-SBRT, at nephrectomy. Treatment specified: 15 Gy SBRT to primary tumor, nephrectomy 4 weeks later. Clones were read by immunoSEQ multiplex PCR, and TCRdb kept only the in-frame ones, dropping some. Of around 140,000 clones in the sample, around 88% are singletons; the top ten hold roughly 17%. Source: blood, taken from a patient whose treatment included radiotherapy and nephrectomy. The source of these receptors is a woman aged 50 to 60 with renal cell carcinoma.

DNA of the CDR3: TGTGCCAGCTCACTTCGGGGGGAGGCCACTGAAGCTTTCTTT. The encoded protein is CASSLRGEATEAFF. This chain links TRBV18 with TRBJ1-1, with a weak D call TRBD1 (5 bases). The germline V and J ends were trimmed by 4 bases and 4 bases, with 13 bases remaining between them. The CDR3 is 14 amino acids. Germline CDR1 reads KGHSH; CDR2 reads LQKENI.

The genes are TRBV7-2 and TRBJ1-2; 7 bases fit TRBD1. The CDR3 runs 13 residues. Germline CDR1 and CDR2: SGHTA and FQGNSA. After removal of 5 bases from V and 6 bases from J, the junction contained 6 bases not matched to a gene. The CDR3 bases are TGTGCCAGCAGCCCAGACAGGGAGCATGGCTACACCTTC. The encoded protein is CASSPDREHGYTF. Complete variable domain (other parts from reference TRBV7-2 and TRBJ1-2): GAGVSQSPSNKVTEKGKDVELRCDPISGHTALYWYRQSLGQGLEFLIYFQGNSAPDKSGLPSDRFSAERTGGSVSTLTIQRTQQEDSAVYLCASSPDREHGYTFGSGTRLTVV.

The CDR3 nucleotides read TGTGCCAGCAGCCCATCCCTAGCGGGGGGCACAGATACGCAGTATTTT. This translates into CASSPSLAGGTDTQYF. This chain connects TRBV7-2 to TRBJ2-3; 10 nucleotides agree with TRBD2. V lost 5 bases and J lost 1; bases outside the gene matches: 6. The CDR3 has 16 amino acids. Germline V CDR1 and CDR2: SGHTA, FQGNSA.

The count of this clone is one. The chain joins TRBV5-1 to TRBJ2-7; TRBD2 agrees at 8 bases. V shed 0 bases, J shed 3 bases, and the junction held 5 bases outside the gene matches. The CDR3 consists of 15 residues. CDR1 and CDR2 (germline): SGHRS, YFSETQ. The CDR3 DNA reads TGCGCCAGCAGCTTGGAGGCGGGGGGCTACTACGAGCAGTACTTC. As protein: CASSLEAGGYYEQYF.

This rearrangement joins TRBV15 to TRBJ2-2; D assignment may be TRBD1 or TRBD2 (6 bases each). Per germline, CDR1 LNHNV and CDR2 YYDKDF (reference sequence). V gave up 6 bases and J gave up 5 bases, with 13 bases separating them. The CDR3 sequence is 14 residues long. The CDR3 nucleotides are TGTGCCACCAGGTTGCTAGGGGGGACCGGGGAGCTGTTTTTT. It encodes CATRLLGGTGELFF.

A remark on this clone: Distinct nucleotide sequences in the sample also encode this CDR3. The rearrangement joins TRBV2 to TRBJ1-5; 9 nucleotides match TRBD1. Germline values: CDR1 SNHLY, CDR2 FYNNEI. CDR3 length equals 14 residues. The junction had 4 bases not matched to a gene; V was cut back by 8 bases and J by 2 bases. The CDR3 spells CASHRDRGNQPQHF. DNA for the CDR3: TGTGCCAGCCACCGGGACAGGGGCAATCAGCCCCAGCATTTT.

J is TRBJ2-2 and V is TRBV19; 11 nucleotides agree with TRBD1. Germline V lookup: CDR1 LNHDA, CDR2 SQIVND (reference sequence). V dropped 5 bases and J dropped 6; count of bases not matched to a gene: 5. CDR3 length: 15 amino acids. In DNA form, the CDR3 reads TGTGCCAGTAGTCGAAGGACAGGGGGCGCCGGGGAGCTGTTTTTT. This translates into CASSRRTGGAGELFF.

The chain joins TRBV4-1 to TRBJ2-3, with D tentatively TRBD1 (5 bases). V was trimmed by 8 bases and J by 8 bases, leaving 26 bases between them. Germline CDR1 is MGHRA and CDR2 is YSYEKL. CDR3 length: 16 residues. The CDR3 nucleotides read TGCGCCAGCTCATCGGTCCCAGGGAAGGGCTTCGGTACGCAGTATTTT. Translation gives CASSSVPGKGFGTQYF.

This chain joins TRBV5-1 and TRBJ2-3, with a tentative D call TRBD1 (6 bases). Germline V gene data show CDR1 as SGHRS and CDR2 as YFSETQ. Trimming pared 4 bases from V and 2 bases from J, leaving 11 bases between. The CDR3 extends over 14 amino acids. CDR3 residues: CASSQGTNTDTQYF. The DNA for the CDR3 is TGCGCCAGCAGCCAGGGGACCAACACAGATACGCAGTATTTT.

The chain is built from TRBV4-3 and TRBJ2-7; TRBD2 is a possible D gene (7 bases). V was pared by 0 bases and J by 0 bases, with 12 bases between. The CDR3 covers 16 residues. Germline CDR1 is LGHNA and CDR2 is YSLEER. The DNA of the CDR3 is TGCGCCAGCAGCCAAGATAAGGGAGGGGGCTCCTACGAGCAGTACTTC. It codes for CASSQDKGGGSYEQYF.

The chain combines TRBV27 with TRBJ2-1; 9 bases line up with TRBD2. The germline V gene has CDR1 MNHEY and CDR2 SMNVEV (reference sequence). This CDR3 comprises 16 residues. V lost 5 bases, J lost 1 base, and 6 bases stayed unmatched. CDR3 sequence: CASSGSGGLSYNEQFF. The DNA for the CDR3 is TGTGCCAGCAGTGGAAGCGGGGGGCTGTCCTACAATGAGCAGTTCTTC.

The rearrangement links TRBV11-3 to TRBJ2-7; D unresolved. V lost 3 bases and J 5 bases, leaving 8 bases between the germline ends. Germline V gives CDR1 SGHNT, CDR2 YENEEA. The CDR3 spans 12 residues. Written as DNA, the CDR3 is TGTGCCAGCAGCTTCGGGTCGAACGAGCAGTACTTC. Translation gives CASSFGSNEQYF. Full variable domain (rest looked up from reference TRBV11-3 and TRBJ2-7): EAGVVQSPRYKIIEKKQPVAFWCNPISGHNTLYWYLQNLGQGPELLIRYENEEAVDDSQLPKDRFSAERLKGVDSTLKIQPAELGDSAVYLCASSFGSNEQYFGPGTRLTVT.

This chain uses TRBV7-8 with TRBJ2-1; D gene unclear. Between the trimmed V and J ends, which lost 5 bases and 6 bases, there was a span of 14 bases. CDR3 size: 14 residues. Germline V lookup: CDR1 SGHVS, CDR2 FQNEAQ. The DNA for the CDR3 is TGTGCCAGCAGCCATGGTCGGATCGGCAATGAGCAGTTCTTC. Translating gives CASSHGRIGNEQFF.

This clone was counted a single time. This chain connects TRBV5-1 to TRBJ1-2; maybe TRBD1 (5 bases). Trimming removed 2 bases from V and 8 bases from J, with 13 bases in between. Germline lookup yields CDR1 SGHRS and CDR2 YFSETQ. This CDR3 is built from 13 residues. CDR3 protein: CASSFDRMGGYTF. The CDR3, as DNA: TGCGCCAGCAGCTTCGACAGAATGGGAGGCTACACCTTC.

This sequence joins TRBV2 and TRBJ2-1; 9 nucleotides line up with TRBD1. With 2 bases clipped from V and 5 bases from J, the junction kept 16 bases outside the gene matches. The V gene's germline CDR1 is SNHLY and CDR2 FYNNEI. This CDR3 contains 19 residues. The CDR3 is CASSEPRDRVSRGNNEQFF. The DNA for the CDR3 is TGTGCCAGCAGTGAACCCCGGGACAGGGTGTCTAGGGGGAACAATGAGCAGTTCTTC. The full variable domain, in which reference TRBV2 and TRBJ2-1 provide the parts outside the CDR3, is EPEVTQTPSHQVTQMGQEVILRCVPISNHLYFYWYRQILGQKVEFLVSFYNNEISEKSEIFDDQFSVERPDGSNFTLKIRSTKLEDSAMYFCASSEPRDRVSRGNNEQFFGPGTRLTVL.

The rearrangement joins TRBV29-1 to TRBJ1-1, with D possibly being TRBD1 (5 bases). Germline V lookup: CDR1 SQVTM, CDR2 ANQGSEA. The CDR3 is made up of 12 amino acids. Trimming stripped 7 bases from V and 0 bases from J, with 9 bases between. CDR3 coding DNA: TGCAGCGACGGACAAATGAACACTGAAGCTTTCTTT. Translated: CSDGQMNTEAFF.